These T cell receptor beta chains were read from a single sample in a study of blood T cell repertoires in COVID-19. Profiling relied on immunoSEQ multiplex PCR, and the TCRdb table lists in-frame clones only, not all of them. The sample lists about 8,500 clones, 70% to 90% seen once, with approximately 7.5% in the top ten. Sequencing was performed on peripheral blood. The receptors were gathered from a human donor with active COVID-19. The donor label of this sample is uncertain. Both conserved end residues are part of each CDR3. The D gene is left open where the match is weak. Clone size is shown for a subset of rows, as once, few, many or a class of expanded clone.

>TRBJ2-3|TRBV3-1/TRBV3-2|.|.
CASSTTVGGLEYF
TGTGCCAGCAGCACAACCGTGGGGGGACTCGAGTATTTT
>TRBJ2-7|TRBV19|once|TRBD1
CASSIDPLPQGANYEQYF
TGTGCCAGTAGTATAGATCCGCTCCCACAGGGGGCTAACTACGAGCAGTACTTC
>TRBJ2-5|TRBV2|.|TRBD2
CASSGTSGGTQYF
TGTGCCAGCAGTGGGACTAGCGGGGGGACCCAGTACTTC
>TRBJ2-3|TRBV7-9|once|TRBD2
CASSSRLAGTDTQYF
TGTGCCAGCAGCTCCCGACTAGCGGGCACAGATACGCAGTATTTT
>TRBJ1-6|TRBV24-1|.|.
CATSDSGQLNSPLHF
TGTGCCACCAGTGATTCCGGACAACTTAATTCACCCCTCCACTTT
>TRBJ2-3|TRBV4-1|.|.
CASSQDLHGVGTDTQYF
TGCGCCAGCAGCCAAGATCTTCACGGGGTTGGGACAGATACGCAGTATTTT
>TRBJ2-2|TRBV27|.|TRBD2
CASSPSSPRLAGGFGGGELFF
TGTGCCAGCAGTCCGTCCTCCCCCAGACTAGCGGGAGGTTTTGGTGGGGGGGAGCTGTTTTTT
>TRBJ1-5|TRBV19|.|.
CACRQGGGNQPQHF
TGTGCCTGCCGGCAGGGCGGTGGGAATCAGCCCCAGCATTTT
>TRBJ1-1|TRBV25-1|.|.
CASRYGMNTEAFF
TGTGCCAGCAGGTACGGTATGAACACTGAAGCTTTCTTT
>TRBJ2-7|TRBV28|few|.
CASSFGQTSSYEQYF
TGTGCCAGCAGTTTCGGACAGACGAGCTCCTACGAGCAGTACTTC
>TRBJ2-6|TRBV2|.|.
CASSEATLSGANVLTF
TGTGCCAGCAGTGAAGCGACTCTCTCTGGGGCCAACGTCCTGACTTTC
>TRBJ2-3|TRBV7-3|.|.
CASSLDTDTQYF
TGTGCCAGCAGCCTAGACACAGATACGCAGTATTTT
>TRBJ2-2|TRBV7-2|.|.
CASSLQELGRRELFF
TGTGCCAGCAGCTTACAGGAACTAGGACGCCGGGAGCTGTTTTTT
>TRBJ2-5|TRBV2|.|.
CASSGGWRGDGTQYF
TGTGCCAGCAGTGGCGGCTGGCGCGGTGACGGGACCCAGTACTTC
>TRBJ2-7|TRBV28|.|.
CASTPDRLYEQYF
TGTGCCAGCACGCCGGACAGATTATACGAGCAGTACTTC
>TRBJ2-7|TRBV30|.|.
CAFRDTAYEQYF
TGTGCCTTCCGGGACACCGCCTACGAGCAGTACTTC
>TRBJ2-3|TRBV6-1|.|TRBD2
CASSQGLAGDTDTQYF
TGTGCCAGCAGTCAAGGACTAGCGGGGGACACAGATACGCAGTATTTT
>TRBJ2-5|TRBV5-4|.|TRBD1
CASSLAQGRQETQYF
TGTGCCAGCAGCTTGGCACAGGGGCGTCAAGAGACCCAGTACTTC
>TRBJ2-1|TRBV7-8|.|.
CASSLEGEEAEQFF
TGTGCCAGCAGCTTAGAAGGGGAGGAGGCTGAGCAGTTCTTC
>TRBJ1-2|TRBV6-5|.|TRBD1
CASSRQGLPDYGYTF
TGTGCCAGCAGTCGACAGGGGTTACCGGACTATGGCTACACCTTC
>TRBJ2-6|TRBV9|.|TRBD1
CASSQGAKPGPRGANVLTF
TGTGCCAGCAGCCAGGGGGCAAAACCCGGGCCTCGGGGGGCCAACGTCCTGACTTTC
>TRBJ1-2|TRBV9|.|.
CASSTPQGYGYTF
TGTGCCAGCAGCACTCCCCAGGGGTATGGCTACACCTTC
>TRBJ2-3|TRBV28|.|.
CATSVTDTQYF
TGTGCCACCTCTGTGACAGATACGCAGTATTTT
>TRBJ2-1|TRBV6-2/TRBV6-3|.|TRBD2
CASSYLLAGGYNEQFF
TGTGCCAGCAGTTACTTACTAGCGGGAGGGTACAATGAGCAGTTCTTC
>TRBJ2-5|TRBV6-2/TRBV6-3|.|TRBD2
CASSALARLASETQYF
TGTGCCAGCAGTGCCTTGGCGAGACTAGCGTCAGAGACCCAGTACTTC
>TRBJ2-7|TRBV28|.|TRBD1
CASTRTGAYEQYF
TGTGCCAGCACCCGGACAGGGGCCTACGAGCAGTACTTC
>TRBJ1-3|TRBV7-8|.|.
CASSLVGAGNTIYF
TGTGCCAGCAGCTTAGTAGGGGCTGGAAACACCATATATTTT
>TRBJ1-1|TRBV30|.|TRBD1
CAWIQGINTEAFF
TGTGCCTGGATACAGGGGATCAACACTGAAGCTTTCTTT
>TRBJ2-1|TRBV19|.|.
CASSIFTSIDNEQFF
TGTGCCAGTAGTATATTTACTAGCATTGACAATGAGCAGTTCTTC
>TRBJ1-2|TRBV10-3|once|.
CAISETGYGYTF
TGTGCCATCAGTGAGACAGGCTATGGCTACACCTTC
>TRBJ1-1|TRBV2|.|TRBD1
CASSESDRGNTEAFF
TGTGCCAGCAGTGAATCGGACAGGGGGAACACTGAAGCTTTCTTT
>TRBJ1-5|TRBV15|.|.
CATSGFRGGDQPQHF
TGTGCCACCAGCGGTTTTAGGGGTGGAGATCAGCCCCAGCATTTT
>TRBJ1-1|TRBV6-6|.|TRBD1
CASSYGTGNTEAFF
TGTGCCAGCAGTTACGGGACAGGGAACACTGAAGCTTTCTTT
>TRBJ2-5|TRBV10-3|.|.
CAISGAGRETQYF
TGTGCCATCAGTGGTGCGGGAAGAGAGACCCAGTACTTC
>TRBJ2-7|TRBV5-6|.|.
CASSLQVYEQYF
TGTGCCAGCAGCTTGCAGGTCTACGAGCAGTACTTC
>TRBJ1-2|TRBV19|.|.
CASSGGSARVYGYTF
TGTGCCAGTAGTGGGGGGTCGGCCCGCGTCTATGGCTACACCTTC
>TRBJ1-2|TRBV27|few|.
CASSLYGGGNYGYTF
TGTGCCAGCAGTTTATACGGAGGAGGTAACTATGGCTACACCTTC
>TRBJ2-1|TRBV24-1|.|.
CATSDFMEDGNNEQFF
TGTGCCACCAGTGATTTCATGGAGGACGGGAACAATGAGCAGTTCTTC
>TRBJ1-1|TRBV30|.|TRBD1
CAWRNRGAEAFF
TGTGCCTGGAGGAACAGGGGCGCTGAAGCTTTCTTT
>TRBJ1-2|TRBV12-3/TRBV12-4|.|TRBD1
CASSFTGAGYTF
TGTGCCAGCAGTTTTACAGGGGCCGGCTACACCTTC
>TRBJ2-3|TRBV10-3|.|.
CAIGGSVDTDTQYF
TGTGCCATCGGTGGCAGCGTCGACACAGATACGCAGTATTTT
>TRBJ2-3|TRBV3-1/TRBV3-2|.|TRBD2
CASRRRTSGRPRVTDTQYF
TGTGCCAGCAGGAGGAGGACTAGCGGGAGACCCCGGGTCACAGATACGCAGTATTTT
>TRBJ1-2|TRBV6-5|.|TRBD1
CASRQWTGLYGYTF
TGTGCCAGCAGACAATGGACAGGCCTTTATGGCTACACCTTC
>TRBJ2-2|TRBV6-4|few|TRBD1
CASGQGNTGELFF
TGTGCCAGCGGACAGGGGAACACCGGGGAGCTGTTTTTT
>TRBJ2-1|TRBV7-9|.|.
CASSSTGRNEQFF
TGTGCCAGCAGCTCGACAGGGAGGAATGAGCAGTTCTTC
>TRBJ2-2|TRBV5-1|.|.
CASSLDTANTGELFF
TGCGCCAGCAGCTTGGACACAGCGAACACCGGGGAGCTGTTTTTT
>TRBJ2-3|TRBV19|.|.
CASSSDTSDTQYF
TGTGCCAGTAGCTCCGACACTTCAGATACGCAGTATTTT
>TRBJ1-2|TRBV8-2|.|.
CGKICRITKTYGYTF
TGTGGCAAGATATGCAGGATAACGAAGACCTATGGCTACACCTTC
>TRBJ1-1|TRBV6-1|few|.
CASSEWQGTEAFF
TGTGCCAGCAGTGAATGGCAGGGCACTGAAGCTTTCTTT
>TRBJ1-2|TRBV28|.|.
CASSLRGIANYGYTF
TGTGCCAGCAGTTTAAGGGGCATCGCTAACTATGGCTACACCTTC
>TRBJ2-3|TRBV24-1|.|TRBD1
CATSDRTGLTDTQYF
TGTGCCACCAGTGACCGGACAGGGTTGACAGATACGCAGTATTTT
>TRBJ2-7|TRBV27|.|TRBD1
CASSPPGTGSEQYF
TGTGCCAGCAGTCCCCCAGGGACAGGCAGCGAGCAGTACTTC
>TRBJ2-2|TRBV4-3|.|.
CASQDRNTGGLFF
TGCGCCAGCCAGGACAGGAACACCGGGGGGCTGTTTTTT
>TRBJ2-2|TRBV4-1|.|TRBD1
CASSQGRGFPGELFF
TGCGCCAGCAGCCAAGGCAGGGGGTTTCCCGGGGAGCTGTTTTTT
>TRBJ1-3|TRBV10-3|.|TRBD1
CAITKTGEDGNTIYF
TGTGCCATCACCAAGACAGGGGAGGATGGAAACACCATATATTTT